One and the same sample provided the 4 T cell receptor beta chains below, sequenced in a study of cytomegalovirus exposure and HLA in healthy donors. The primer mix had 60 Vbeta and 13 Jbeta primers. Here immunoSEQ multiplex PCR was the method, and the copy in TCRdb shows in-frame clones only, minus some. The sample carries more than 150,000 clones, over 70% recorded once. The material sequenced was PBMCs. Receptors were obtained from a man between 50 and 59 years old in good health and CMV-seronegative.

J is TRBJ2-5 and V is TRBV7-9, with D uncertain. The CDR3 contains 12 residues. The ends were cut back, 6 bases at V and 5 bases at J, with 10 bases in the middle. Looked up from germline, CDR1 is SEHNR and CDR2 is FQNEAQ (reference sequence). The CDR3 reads CASSQRLETQYF. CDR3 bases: TGTGCCAGCAGTCAGAGACTGGAGACCCAGTACTTC.

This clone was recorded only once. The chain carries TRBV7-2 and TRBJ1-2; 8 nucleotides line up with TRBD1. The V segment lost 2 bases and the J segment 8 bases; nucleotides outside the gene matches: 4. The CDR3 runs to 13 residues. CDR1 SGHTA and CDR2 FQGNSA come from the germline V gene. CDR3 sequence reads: CASSLTGGEGYTF. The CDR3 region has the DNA TGTGCCAGCAGCTTAACAGGGGGGGAAGGCTACACCTTC.

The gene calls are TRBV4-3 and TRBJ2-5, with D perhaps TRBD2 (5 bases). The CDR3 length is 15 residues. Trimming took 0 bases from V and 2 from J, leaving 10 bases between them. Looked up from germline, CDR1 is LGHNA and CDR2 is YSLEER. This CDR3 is CASSQERWRQETQYF. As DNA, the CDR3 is TGCGCCAGCAGCCAAGAACGTTGGAGGCAAGAGACCCAGTACTTC.

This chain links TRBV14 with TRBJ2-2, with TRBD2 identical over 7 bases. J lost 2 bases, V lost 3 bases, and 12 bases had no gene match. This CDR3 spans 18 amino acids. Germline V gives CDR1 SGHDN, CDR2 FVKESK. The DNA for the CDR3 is TGTGCCAGCAGCCAGACTAGTGATCGGGACTACAACACCGGGGAGCTGTTTTTT. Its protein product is CASSQTSDRDYNTGELFF.